These 6 T cell receptor beta chains share one sample of origin, sequenced in a study of vaccination and CD4 T cells after COVID-19. TCRdb recomputed calls from the PCR reads with MiXCR, one row per CDR3 protein. Found here are about 18,000 distinct CDR3 sequences, roughly 64% of them singletons; the top ten hold about 1.1%. Sequencing used CD4+ T cells from blood, obtained after SARS-CoV-2 vaccination. These receptors were taken from a human donor who had recovered from COVID-19.

V is TRBV28 and J is TRBJ2-5; D tentatively fits TRBD1 or TRBD2 (5 bases each). V lost 3 bases to trimming and J lost 6 bases, with 11 bases between them. The germline V gene encodes CDR1 MDHEN and CDR2 SYDVKM. The CDR3 contains 13 residues. The CDR3 region has the DNA TGTGCCAGCAGTTTCGGGGCGGTGAAGACCCAGTACTTC. The encoded protein is CASSFGAVKTQYF.

CDR3 loop: CSARARQGFGGNQPQHF. DNA of the CDR3: TGCAGTGCTAGAGCGAGACAGGGCTTTGGGGGCAATCAGCCCCAGCATTTT. The V gene is TRBV20-1, the J gene TRBJ1-5; 7 bases map to TRBD1. The CDR3 sequence is 17 residues long. Trimming cost V 1 base and J 2 bases; bases outside gene matches: 11. The V gene's germline CDR1 is DFQATT and CDR2 SNEGSKA (reference sequence).

The chain joins TRBV19 to TRBJ1-3; D not certain. Trimming left V 8 bases short and J 3 bases short, with 17 bases between. This CDR3 spans 15 amino acids. In germline, CDR1 is LNHDA, CDR2 SQIVND (reference sequence). The CDR3 sequence: CASSPEDRRGNTIYF. In DNA, the CDR3 is TGTGCCAGTTCCCCAGAGGATCGTCGTGGAAACACCATATATTTT.

V and J are TRBV28 and TRBJ1-5, with 8 nucleotides matching TRBD1. Trimming removed 5 bases from V and 4 bases from J; junction bases left unmatched: 13. From germline, CDR1 is MDHEN and CDR2 SYDVKM. This CDR3 comprises 17 residues. The CDR3 loop is CASSPSRSGGLNQPQHF. The CDR3 coding sequence is TGTGCCAGCAGTCCCTCCCGATCAGGGGGCTTAAATCAGCCCCAGCATTTT.

This clonotype was counted a few times. This chain links TRBV20-1 with TRBJ1-5; D uncertain. Germline V lookup: CDR1 DFQATT, CDR2 SNEGSKA (reference sequence). The CDR3 sequence is 15 residues long. The germline V and J ends were trimmed by 0 bases and 3 bases, with 12 bases remaining between them. The CDR3 reads CSARDLLGTNQPQHF. DNA of the CDR3: TGCAGTGCTAGAGATCTGTTGGGCACCAATCAGCCCCAGCATTTT.

This clonotype has a handful of counts. The chain combines TRBV7-8 with TRBJ1-2, with TRBD1 identical over 12 bases. This CDR3 is built from 16 residues. Per the germline V gene, CDR1 is SGHVS and CDR2 is FQNEAQ. V lost 0 bases, J lost 7 bases, and 6 bases stayed unmatched. CDR3 nucleotide sequence: TGTGCCAGCAGCTTAGCCCAGGGACAGGGGGCCGGTGGCTACACCTTC. It translates to CASSLAQGQGAGGYTF.